This T cell receptor (beta chain) was sequenced during a study of cytomegalovirus exposure and HLA in healthy donors. Trimming took 5 bases from V and 8 from J; bases not matched to a gene: 8. The CDR3 is 15 amino acids. The germline V gene encodes CDR1 SEHNR and CDR2 FQNEAQ (reference sequence). The data were produced by immunoSEQ multiplex PCR, yet TCRdb's version contains in-frame clones alone and is incomplete. The data show 120,000 to 150,000 clones, with just over 85% seen just once and just under 8% held by the top ten. The V gene is TRBV7-9, the J gene TRBJ2-1; 11 bases agree with TRBD2. This TCR was sampled from a woman aged 18-29 years in good health and CMV-seropositive. Sequencing was done on a sample of PBMCs. The CDR3 protein is CASSPRLAGSDEQFF. The CDR3 DNA reads as TGTGCCAGCAGCCCAAGACTAGCGGGGAGTGATGAGCAGTTCTTC. Filled out from reference TRBV7-9 and TRBJ2-1, the complete variable domain reads DTGVSQNPRHKITKRGQNVTFRCDPISEHNRLYWYRQTLGQGPEFLTYFQNEAQLEKSRLLSDRFSAERPKGSFSTLEIQRTEQGDSAMYLCASSPRLAGSDEQFFGPGTRLTVL.